These 22 T cell receptor beta chains were sequenced from one sample in a study of beta chain features in type 1 diabetes (dated by TCRdb to the late 2010s). Library preparation employed the immunoSEQ multiplex PCR assay. All of the isolated RNA was reverse transcribed with the High Capacity cDNA Reverse Transcription Kit, so expressed TCRB transcripts were sequenced. Drawn from immuneACCESS, this table holds only the in-frame rearrangements with V and J called that TCRdb kept. Clones are partly lost; checked studies trace under half to an unresolved V gene and leave the rest unexplained. Counted in this sample were 130,000 to 150,000 clones; roughly 10% of them appeared once. Roughly 1.4% of the sample rests with the top ten. Material for sequencing was naive CD4+ T cells from blood. This specimen's cell subset or site label, per the study, means: true naive CD4+ T cells. These receptors all come from a man aged 18 to 29 in good health.

This clone has more than one count but fewer than ten. The rearrangement joins TRBV5-4 to TRBJ2-1; 7 positions match TRBD2. Germline V lookup: CDR1 SGHNT, CDR2 YYREEE (reference sequence). There are 16 residues in the CDR3. After removal of 4 bases from V and 6 bases from J, the junction contained 13 bases not matched to a gene. In DNA, the CDR3 is TGTGCCAGCAGCCCTCAGACTAGCAGAAGCCGCAATGAGCAGTTCTTC. This translates into CASSPQTSRSRNEQFF.

This clone was seen a handful of times. The V and J genes are TRBV4-3 and TRBJ1-2; 7 bases match TRBD1. This CDR3 spans 14 amino acids. Germline V lookup: CDR1 LGHNA, CDR2 YSLEER. Germline trimming cut 3 bases from V and 10 bases from J; bases unmatched to any gene: 11. The CDR3 sequence is CASSQRTGGAAYTF. The CDR3, as DNA: TGCGCCAGCAGCCAGAGGACAGGTGGAGCGGCCTACACCTTC.

The V and J genes are TRBV6-4 and TRBJ2-1; 11 bases map to TRBD2. The CDR3 extends over 15 amino acids. The germline V gene encodes CDR1 MRHNA and CDR2 SNTAGT. Losses at the gene ends were 5 bases for V and 7 bases for J; bases not matched to a gene: 7. The CDR3 sequence is CASSFRSSGGNEQFF. The CDR3 region has the DNA TGTGCCAGCAGTTTTAGGTCTAGCGGGGGGAATGAGCAGTTCTTC.

This clone was picked up a small number of times. The chain links TRBV5-1 to TRBJ2-3, with 8 bases fitting TRBD1. Germline-derived CDR1 and CDR2 are SGHRS and YFSETQ. The CDR3 has 14 amino acids. V lost 0 bases and J lost 5; bases outside the gene matches: 2. Here the CDR3 DNA reads TGCGCCAGCAGCTTGGCGGGGACAGGAGATACGCAGTATTTT. Translated, it gives CASSLAGTGDTQYF.

Note on this clone: Sequence at one end of the junction differs from germline and may be a read error. V and J are TRBV6-5 and TRBJ1-2; 11 bases align to TRBD1. Germline CDR1 is MNHEY and CDR2 is SVGAGI. The CDR3 covers 16 residues. The CDR3 DNA follows: TGTGCCAGCAGTTACTCCGGGACAGGGGGGATCTATGGCTACATCTTC. This gives the protein CASSYSGTGGIYGYIF.

The J gene is TRBJ2-5, the V gene TRBV28; D unresolved. CDR1 and CDR2 from the germline V gene are MDHEN and SYDVKM. This CDR3 spans 12 amino acids. Trimming pared 9 bases from V and 4 bases from J, leaving 12 bases between. Here the CDR3 DNA reads TGTGCCAGTTGCCGGAGTGTAGAGACCCAGTACTTC. It codes for CASCRSVETQYF.

This clone was seen a few times. The CDR3, as DNA: TGTGCCAGCTCACCACCGGCGCAGGGGGTACATGGCTACACCTTC. Amino acid sequence: CASSPPAQGVHGYTF. The gene calls are TRBV18 and TRBJ1-2, with TRBD1 matching over 7 bases. Germline CDR1 is KGHSH and CDR2 is LQKENI. V lost 0 bases and J lost 6; bases outside the gene matches: 7. This CDR3 is 15 amino acids long.

This clone was found a few times. V usage is TRBV18 and J usage is TRBJ1-2; D gene ambiguous. Germline loops: CDR1 KGHSH, CDR2 LQKENI. Trimming took off 2 bases at V and 1 base at J, with 8 bases between the two ends. The CDR3 contains 14 residues. The CDR3 region has the DNA TGTGCCAGCTCACCAACCGGGATTAACTATGGCTACACCTTC. Translated: CASSPTGINYGYTF.

CDR3: CASSLGGAGANVLTF. CDR3 bases: TGCGCCAGCAGCTTGGGGGGGGCTGGGGCCAACGTCCTGACTTTC. The V call is TRBV5-1, the J call TRBJ2-6; D might be TRBD2 (6 bases). V was cut by 0 bases and J by 2 bases, with 6 bases left in between. Per germline, CDR1 SGHRS and CDR2 YFSETQ. The CDR3 totals 15 residues.

This clone was recorded at least ten times. The rearrangement uses TRBV7-2 and TRBJ2-7, with D maybe TRBD2 (6 bases). In germline, CDR1 is SGHTA, CDR2 FQGNSA. The CDR3 runs 14 residues. V lost 5 bases and J lost 1, with 12 bases in between. CDR3 protein: CASSIRDSSYEQYF. CDR3 bases: TGTGCCAGCAGCATCCGGGACTCATCCTACGAGCAGTACTTC.

This clone showed up just a few times. The J gene is TRBJ1-2, the V gene TRBV5-1, with TRBD1 matching over 7 bases. The CDR3 contains 14 residues. Germline CDR1 and CDR2: SGHRS and YFSETQ. V lost 1 base to trimming and J lost 6 bases; unmatched junction nucleotides: 6. CDR3 region: CASSLTGDGNGYTF. The CDR3 coding sequence is TGCGCCAGCAGCTTGACAGGGGATGGGAATGGCTACACCTTC. The entire variable domain, with the rest obtained from reference TRBV5-1 and TRBJ1-2, is as follows: KAGVTQTPRYLIKTRGQQVTLSCSPISGHRSVSWYQQTPGQGLQFLFEYFSETQRNKGNFPGRFSGRQFSNSRSEMNVSTLELGDSALYLCASSLTGDGNGYTFGSGTRLTVV.

This clone was detected a few times. The V gene is TRBV27, the J gene TRBJ1-6; possibly TRBD1 for D (6 bases). Germline V CDR1 and CDR2: MNHEY, SMNVEV (reference sequence). This CDR3 contains 15 residues. Trimming stripped 2 bases from V and 8 bases from J, with 13 bases between. The CDR3 nucleotides read TGTGCCAGCAGTTTACGGGGGGCGCTTTATTCACCCCTCCACTTT. This encodes CASSLRGALYSPLHF.

The chain carries TRBV2 and TRBJ2-7; D perhaps matches TRBD2 (5 bases). CDR1 and CDR2 (germline): SNHLY, FYNNEI. The CDR3 sequence is 14 residues long. V was trimmed by 4 bases and J by 5 bases, leaving 15 bases between them. As DNA, the CDR3 is TGTGCCAGCAGTGGTCACGGGGTAGTCAACGAGCAGTACTTC. Translated, it gives CASSGHGVVNEQYF.

This clone showed up just a few times. CDR3 coding DNA: TGTGCCAGCTCACCACAGTCCAGTGATCAGCCCCAGCATTTT. This translates into CASSPQSSDQPQHF. The chain links TRBV18 to TRBJ1-5; D is undetermined. This CDR3 is built from 14 residues. Germline loops: CDR1 KGHSH, CDR2 LQKENI. The V gene lost 1 base and the J gene lost 5 bases, with 9 bases spanning the gap.

The chain uses TRBV27 and TRBJ1-2; TRBD1 aligns across 11 bases. Trimming took 3 bases from V and 2 from J; bases not matched to a gene: 5. This CDR3 spans 16 amino acids. Germline V gives CDR1 MNHEY, CDR2 SMNVEV (reference sequence). In DNA, the CDR3 is TGTGCCAGCAGTTTTGGGGGACAGGGGGAGAACTATGGCTACACCTTC. Encoded protein: CASSFGGQGENYGYTF.

CDR3 protein: CASSPPTEPYEQYF. The CDR3 DNA reads TGTGCCAGCAGTCCCCCGACAGAGCCCTACGAGCAGTACTTC. This chain joins TRBV28 and TRBJ2-7; tentative D call: TRBD1 (5 bases). The length of the CDR3 is 14 residues. Trimming took 5 bases from V and 2 from J, leaving 13 bases between them. CDR1 and CDR2 from the germline V gene are MDHEN and SYDVKM.

The sample holds a few counts of this clone. This rearrangement joins TRBV4-2 to TRBJ2-3, with D perhaps matching TRBD1 (5 bases). Per the germline V gene, CDR1 is LGHNA and CDR2 is YNFKEQ. V gave up 0 bases and J gave up 4 bases, with 17 bases separating them. The CDR3 totals 17 residues. In DNA, the CDR3 is TGTGCCAGCAGCCAAGAAATCTGGGGCCAAAGCGCAGATACGCAGTATTTT. It is translated as CASSQEIWGQSADTQYF.

CDR3 bases: TGTGCCAGCAGCTTAAAAAGGGGAGGATTTCGGGTCAATGAGCAGTTCTTC. It codes for CASSLKRGGFRVNEQFF. This chain joins TRBV7-2 and TRBJ2-1; possible D gene TRBD2, 6 bases. The V gene lost 2 bases and the J gene lost 6 bases, with 20 bases spanning the gap. Per the germline V gene, CDR1 is SGHTA and CDR2 is FQGNSA. This CDR3 comprises 17 residues. Complete variable domain (other parts from reference TRBV7-2 and TRBJ2-1): GAGVSQSPSNKVTEKGKDVELRCDPISGHTALYWYRQSLGQGLEFLIYFQGNSAPDKSGLPSDRFSAERTGGSVSTLTIQRTQQEDSAVYLCASSLKRGGFRVNEQFFGPGTRLTVL.

This clone was seen more than once but under ten times. The chain uses TRBV19 and TRBJ1-6, with a possible D match to TRBD1 (5 bases). V was cut by 5 bases and J by 7 bases, with 15 bases left in between. Germline V gene data show CDR1 as LNHDA and CDR2 as SQIVND (reference sequence). This CDR3 is built from 15 residues. This chain's CDR3 is CASSPRRQFNSPLHF. CDR3 DNA sequence: TGTGCCAGTAGTCCCAGGCGACAGTTCAATTCACCCCTCCACTTT.

The rearrangement uses TRBV5-6 and TRBJ2-1, with 10 bases aligning to TRBD2. CDR1 and CDR2 (germline): SGHDT, YYEEEE. After removal of 1 base from V and 2 bases from J, the junction contained 3 bases not matched to a gene. The CDR3 consists of 16 residues. The CDR3: CASSLYTSGTYNEQFF. In nucleotides, the CDR3 is TGTGCCAGCAGCTTGTATACTAGCGGGACCTACAATGAGCAGTTCTTC.

The rearrangement links TRBV7-2 to TRBJ2-5; TRBD2 agrees at 8 bases. V was pared by 5 bases and J by 7 bases, with 12 bases of the junction left unmatched. The germline CDR1 and CDR2 sequences are SGHTA and FQGNSA. The CDR3 runs to 15 residues. In nucleotides, the CDR3 is TGTGCCAGCAGCGTCGTTTCGGGGGGGCTCGGGACCCAGTACTTC. This sequence encodes CASSVVSGGLGTQYF. Full variable domain (outside the CDR3, taken from reference TRBV7-2 and TRBJ2-5): GAGVSQSPSNKVTEKGKDVELRCDPISGHTALYWYRQSLGQGLEFLIYFQGNSAPDKSGLPSDRFSAERTGGSVSTLTIQRTQQEDSAVYLCASSVVSGGLGTQYFGPGTRLLVL.

This clone has just a few counts. The chain links TRBV11-2 to TRBJ2-5, with 11 bases lining up with TRBD2. This CDR3 spans 17 amino acids. Trimming took 0 bases from V and 1 from J; bases not matched to a gene: 4. Per germline, CDR1 SGHAT and CDR2 FQNNGV. The chain's CDR3 is CASSLELLAGAQETQYF. The CDR3 nucleotides read TGTGCCAGCAGCTTAGAGCTACTAGCGGGGGCCCAAGAGACCCAGTACTTC.